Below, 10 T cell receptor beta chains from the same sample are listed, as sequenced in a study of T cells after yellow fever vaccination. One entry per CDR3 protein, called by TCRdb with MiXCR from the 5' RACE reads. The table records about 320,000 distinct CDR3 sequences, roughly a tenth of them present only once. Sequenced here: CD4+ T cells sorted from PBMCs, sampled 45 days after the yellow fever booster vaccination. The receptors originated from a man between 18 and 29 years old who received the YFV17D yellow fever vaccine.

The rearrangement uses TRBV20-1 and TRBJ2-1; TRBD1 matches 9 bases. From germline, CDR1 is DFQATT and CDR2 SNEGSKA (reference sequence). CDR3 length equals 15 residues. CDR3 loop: CRGTGIENSYNEQFF. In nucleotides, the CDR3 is TGCAGGGGGACAGGGATCGAAAACTCCTACAATGAGCAGTTCTTC.

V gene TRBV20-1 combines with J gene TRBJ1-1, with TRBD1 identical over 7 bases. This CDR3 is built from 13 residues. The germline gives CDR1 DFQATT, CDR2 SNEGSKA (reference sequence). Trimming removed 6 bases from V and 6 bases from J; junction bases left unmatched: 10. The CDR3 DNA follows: TGCAGTGCCTTCCCAGGGGGGAAGCCTGAAGCTTTCTTT. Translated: CSAFPGGKPEAFF.

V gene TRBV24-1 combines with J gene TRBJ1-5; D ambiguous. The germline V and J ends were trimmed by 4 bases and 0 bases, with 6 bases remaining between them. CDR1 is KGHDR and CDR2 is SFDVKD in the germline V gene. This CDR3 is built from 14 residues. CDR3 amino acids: CATSDHVSNQPQHF. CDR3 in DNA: TGTGCCACCAGTGACCACGTTAGCAATCAGCCCCAGCATTTT.

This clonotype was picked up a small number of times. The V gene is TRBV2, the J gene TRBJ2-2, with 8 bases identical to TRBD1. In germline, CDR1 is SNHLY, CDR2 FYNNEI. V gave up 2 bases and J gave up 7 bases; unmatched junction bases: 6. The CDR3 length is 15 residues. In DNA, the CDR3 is TGTGCCAGCAGTGAATGGACAGGGAAGGTCGGGGAGCTGTTTTTT. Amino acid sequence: CASSEWTGKVGELFF.

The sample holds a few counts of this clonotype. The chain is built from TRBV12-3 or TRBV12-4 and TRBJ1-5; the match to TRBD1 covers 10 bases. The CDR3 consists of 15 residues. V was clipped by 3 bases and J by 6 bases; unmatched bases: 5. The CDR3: CASSFGTGVSQPQHF. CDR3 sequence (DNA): TGTGCCAGCAGTTTCGGGACAGGGGTGAGTCAGCCCCAGCATTTT.

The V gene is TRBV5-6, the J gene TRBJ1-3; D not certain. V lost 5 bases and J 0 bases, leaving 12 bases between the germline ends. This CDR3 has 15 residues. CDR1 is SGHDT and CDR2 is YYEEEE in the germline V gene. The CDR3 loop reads CASSSLGVSGNTIYF. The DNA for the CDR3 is TGTGCCAGCAGTTCGCTTGGGGTCTCTGGAAACACCATATATTTT.

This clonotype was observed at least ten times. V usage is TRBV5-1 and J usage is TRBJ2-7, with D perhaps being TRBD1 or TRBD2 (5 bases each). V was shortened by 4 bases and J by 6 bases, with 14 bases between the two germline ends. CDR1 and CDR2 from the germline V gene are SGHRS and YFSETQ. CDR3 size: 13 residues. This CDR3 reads CASSQGEVGEQYF. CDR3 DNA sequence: TGCGCCAGCAGCCAGGGAGAGGTTGGCGAGCAGTACTTC.

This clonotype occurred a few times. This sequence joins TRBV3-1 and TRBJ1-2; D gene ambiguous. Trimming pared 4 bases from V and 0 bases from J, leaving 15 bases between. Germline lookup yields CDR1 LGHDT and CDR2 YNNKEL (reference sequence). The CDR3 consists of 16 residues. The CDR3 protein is CASSRSRQTTNYGYTF. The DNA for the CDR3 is TGTGCCAGCAGCCGAAGTCGGCAGACTACTAACTATGGCTACACCTTC.

CDR3 loop: CASSQLTATNEKLFF. In DNA form, the CDR3 reads TGTGCCAGCAGCCAGCTGACAGCAACTAATGAAAAACTGTTTTTT. This chain joins TRBV3-1 and TRBJ1-4; the D gene is possibly TRBD1 (5 bases). The CDR3 spans 15 residues. Germline V gives CDR1 LGHDT, CDR2 YNNKEL (reference sequence). The ends were cut back, 3 bases at V and 0 bases at J, with 8 bases in the middle.

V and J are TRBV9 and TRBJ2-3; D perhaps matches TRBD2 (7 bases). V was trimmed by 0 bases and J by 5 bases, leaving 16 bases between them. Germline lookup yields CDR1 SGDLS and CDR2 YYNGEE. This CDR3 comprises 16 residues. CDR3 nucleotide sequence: TGTGCCAGCAGCGTAGTCGGGGGGCCCCGAAGAGATACGCAGTATTTT. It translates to CASSVVGGPRRDTQYF.